The 32 T cell receptor beta chains presented below share a single source sample, sequenced in a study of blood T cell repertoires in COVID-19. Measured with immunoSEQ multiplex PCR; TCRdb has only the in-frame clones, and not every one. Of 300,000 to 400,000 clones listed, more than 80% were seen once; the top ten hold 1%. Sample: PBMCs or T cells enriched from blood (not recorded which). All receptors come from a man aged 18 to 30 who had recovered from COVID-19.

The V and J genes are TRBV19 and TRBJ1-2; D might be TRBD1 (6 bases). Germline V gene data show CDR1 as LNHDA and CDR2 as SQIVND (reference sequence). The length of the CDR3 is 19 residues. The germline V and J ends were trimmed by 3 bases and 3 bases, with 26 bases remaining between them. The DNA for the CDR3 is TGTGCCAGTAGTATGGGTACCCCGGGACACTCGCGTAGCTACTATGGCTACACCTTC. It yields the protein CASSMGTPGHSRSYYGYTF.

The CDR3 spells CASSGPGTGGGNYGYTF. The CDR3 coding sequence is TGTGCCAGCAGTGGACCCGGGACAGGGGGCGGAAACTATGGCTACACCTTC. The chain employs TRBV25-1 and TRBJ1-2; 12 bases fit TRBD1. This CDR3 has 17 residues. Germline loops: CDR1 MGHDK, CDR2 SYGVNS. V dropped 4 bases and J dropped 2; count of bases not matched to a gene: 8.

The chain links TRBV5-4 to TRBJ2-5; TRBD1 matches at 9 bases. Germline V gives CDR1 SGHNT, CDR2 YYREEE (reference sequence). The CDR3 loop spans 13 amino acids. The V segment lost 5 bases and the J segment 2 bases; nucleotides outside the gene matches: 1. The CDR3 loop reads CASRTGGQETQYF. CDR3 nucleotide sequence: TGTGCCAGCAGGACAGGGGGTCAAGAGACCCAGTACTTC.

The chain joins TRBV7-9 to TRBJ2-1; TRBD1 aligns across 9 bases. This CDR3 is 16 amino acids long. Germline assignment: CDR1 SEHNR and CDR2 FQNEAQ (reference sequence). The J segment lost 2 bases and the V segment lost 3 bases, leaving 5 bases of the junction unmatched. The CDR3 loop is CASSFSGQGTYNEQFF. The CDR3 DNA sequence: TGTGCCAGCAGCTTCTCGGGACAGGGAACCTACAATGAGCAGTTCTTC.

In its sample, this clone was seen a few times. The rearrangement joins TRBV4-1 to TRBJ1-2; 7 nucleotides line up with TRBD1. Germline CDR1 is MGHRA and CDR2 is YSYEKL. V dropped 4 bases and J dropped 7; count of bases not matched to a gene: 6. The CDR3 has 13 residues. This CDR3 reads CASSLGTEGGYTF. The CDR3 DNA sequence: TGCGCCAGCAGCCTGGGGACAGAAGGTGGCTACACCTTC.

This chain connects TRBV7-3 to TRBJ1-1; the D is unclear. This CDR3 has 13 amino acids. The germline gives CDR1 SGHTA, CDR2 FQGTGA. V was trimmed by 6 bases and J by 0 bases, leaving 8 bases between them. CDR3 residues: CASSAHMNTEAFF. CDR3 in DNA: TGTGCCAGCAGTGCACACATGAACACTGAAGCTTTCTTT.

The V and J genes are TRBV2 and TRBJ1-4, with 9 bases fitting TRBD1. Germline V gene lookup returns CDR1 SNHLY and CDR2 FYNNEI. With 7 bases clipped from V and 4 bases from J, the junction kept 4 bases outside the gene matches. The CDR3 runs to 14 residues. CDR3 sequence reads: CASITDRGNEKLFF. The DNA for the CDR3 is TGTGCCAGCATCACGGACAGGGGTAATGAAAAACTGTTTTTT. Combining the CDR3 with reference TRBV2 and TRBJ1-4 gives the whole variable domain EPEVTQTPSHQVTQMGQEVILRCVPISNHLYFYWYRQILGQKVEFLVSFYNNEISEKSEIFDDQFSVERPDGSNFTLKIRSTKLEDSAMYFCASITDRGNEKLFFGSGTQLSVL.

The chain uses TRBV6-5 and TRBJ1-2; 8 positions agree with TRBD1. V lost 1 base to trimming and J lost 4 bases; unmatched junction nucleotides: 5. Looked up from germline, CDR1 is MNHEY and CDR2 is SVGAGI. The CDR3 runs 15 residues. CDR3 loop: CASSYFSGTGYGYTF. The CDR3 nucleotides read TGTGCCAGCAGTTACTTTTCCGGGACAGGCTATGGCTACACCTTC.

The gene calls are TRBV9 and TRBJ2-1; TRBD1 matches at 10 bases. V lost 4 bases to trimming and J lost 6 bases; unmatched junction nucleotides: 7. The CDR3 sequence is 15 residues long. CDR1 and CDR2 from the germline V gene are SGDLS and YYNGEE. The CDR3, as DNA: TGTGCCAGCAGCCCGACGACAGGGGGCAGCAATGAGCAGTTCTTC. It specifies CASSPTTGGSNEQFF.

The chain's CDR3 is CASSFGQGVGEAFF. Here the CDR3 DNA reads TGTGCCAGTAGTTTTGGACAGGGGGTAGGTGAAGCTTTCTTT. The V gene is TRBV19, the J gene TRBJ1-1; 10 bases line up with TRBD1. The CDR3 loop spans 14 amino acids. The V gene's germline CDR1 is LNHDA and CDR2 SQIVND (reference sequence). Germline trimming cut 5 bases from V and 7 bases from J; bases unmatched to any gene: 7.

This chain joins TRBV6-2 or TRBV6-3 and TRBJ1-1; the D is unclear. The CDR3 is 12 amino acids. Germline CDR1 is MNHEY and CDR2 is SVGEGT. V lost 2 bases to trimming and J lost 5 bases, with 6 bases between them. CDR3 sequence: CASSYPYTEAFF. Written as DNA, the CDR3 is TGTGCCAGCAGTTACCCGTATACTGAAGCTTTCTTT.

V and J are TRBV28 and TRBJ1-1; TRBD1 matches at 9 bases. Germline loops: CDR1 MDHEN, CDR2 SYDVKM. This CDR3 spans 16 amino acids. V lost 3 bases and J lost 5; bases outside the gene matches: 10. CDR3 protein: CASSFDDRGSGTEAFF. CDR3 in DNA: TGTGCCAGCAGTTTCGACGACAGGGGGTCGGGAACTGAAGCTTTCTTT.

CDR3 sequence reads: CASSPGSSGANVLTF. As DNA, the CDR3 is TGTGCCAGCAGCCCAGGCTCCTCTGGGGCCAACGTCCTGACTTTC. The chain couples TRBV28 to TRBJ2-6; the D is unclear. Germline CDR1 and CDR2: MDHEN and SYDVKM. With 6 bases removed from V and 0 bases from J, the gap between germline ends came to 9 bases. The CDR3 totals 15 residues.

A word on this clone: The same CDR3 can be traced to other DNA sequences in this sample. The J gene is TRBJ2-7, the V gene TRBV15; 11 nucleotides match TRBD1. V was clipped by 3 bases and J by 2 bases; unmatched bases: 0. CDR3 length: 14 amino acids. Per the germline V gene, CDR1 is LNHNV and CDR2 is YYDKDF (reference sequence). As DNA, the CDR3 is TGTGCCACCAGCAGGGACAGGGGGCCCTACGAGCAGTACTTC. Protein sequence: CATSRDRGPYEQYF.

The chain recombines TRBV11-1 with TRBJ2-3, with TRBD2 matching 7 bases. Germline CDR1 is SGHAT and CDR2 is FQDESV (reference sequence). With V trimmed by 4 bases and J by 8 bases, 12 bases remained unmatched. The CDR3 totals 15 residues. CDR3 sequence (DNA): TGTGCCAGCAGCTCGCGACTAGGACCTAGCGGTACGCAGTATTTT. Translation gives CASSSRLGPSGTQYF.

This clone has a single count. The genes are TRBV9 and TRBJ2-1; D not certain. V lost 3 bases to trimming and J lost 4 bases, with 8 bases between them. CDR3 length: 13 amino acids. Per germline, CDR1 SGDLS and CDR2 YYNGEE. The CDR3: CASSAPRYNEQFF. The DNA for the CDR3 is TGTGCCAGCAGCGCCCCTCGTTACAATGAGCAGTTCTTC.

The genes are TRBV2 and TRBJ2-7; 10 nucleotides match TRBD2. Germline-derived CDR1 and CDR2 are SNHLY and FYNNEI. This CDR3 is 16 amino acids long. With V trimmed by 3 bases and J by 2 bases, 7 bases remained unmatched. Here the CDR3 reads CASSDLAGVATYEQYF. DNA of the CDR3: TGTGCCAGCAGTGACCTAGCGGGGGTCGCTACCTACGAGCAGTACTTC.

V usage is TRBV29-1 and J usage is TRBJ1-1; possible D gene TRBD1, 5 bases. V lost 7 bases, J lost 5 bases, and 8 bases lay in between. Germline V gene data show CDR1 as SQVTM and CDR2 as ANQGSEA. CDR3 length equals 10 residues. The DNA for the CDR3 is TGCAGCGCTGGGGGGACTGAAGCTTTCTTT. Translating it yields CSAGGTEAFF.

The CDR3 reads CASSGSGLAYEQFF. CDR3 nucleotides: TGTGCCAGCAGCGGGTCGGGACTAGCCTATGAGCAGTTCTTC. V is TRBV9 and J is TRBJ2-1; the match to TRBD2 covers 9 bases. The junction had 6 bases not matched to a gene; V was cut back by 3 bases and J by 8 bases. The germline CDR1 and CDR2 sequences are SGDLS and YYNGEE. The CDR3 covers 14 residues. The complete variable domain, with remaining parts taken from reference TRBV9 and TRBJ2-1, reads DSGVTQTPKHLITATGQRVTLRCSPRSGDLSVYWYQQSLDQGLQFLIQYYNGEERAKGNILERFSAQQFPDLHSELNLSSLELGDSALYFCASSGSGLAYEQFFGPGTRLTVL.

The rearrangement joins TRBV27 to TRBJ2-3; no firm D call. Germline V gene sequence: CDR1 MNHEY, CDR2 SMNVEV (reference sequence). V was clipped by 4 bases and J by 6 bases, with 8 bases between them. CDR3 length: 12 amino acids. The DNA for the CDR3 is TGTGCCAGCAGTTCCCCCGGGGATACGCAGTATTTT. Translated, it gives CASSSPGDTQYF.

The genes are TRBV6-4 and TRBJ1-2, with TRBD1 as a possible D gene (5 bases). The V gene's germline CDR1 is MRHNA and CDR2 SNTAGT. This CDR3 contains 13 residues. Between the trimmed V and J ends, which lost 3 bases and 5 bases, there was a span of 10 bases. The CDR3 DNA reads TGTGCCAGCAGTGAGTCAGGGTTATATGGCTACACCTTC. It encodes CASSESGLYGYTF.

About this clone: Other DNA sequences in the same sample also yield this CDR3. The gene calls are TRBV7-8 and TRBJ2-7; D is possibly TRBD1 (6 bases). V lost 0 bases to trimming and J lost 2 bases, with 8 bases between them. The CDR3 is 14 amino acids. From germline, CDR1 is SGHVS and CDR2 FQNEAQ. CDR3 coding DNA: TGTGCCAGCAGCTTAGCGGGGGCCCCCTACGAGCAGTACTTC. It encodes CASSLAGAPYEQYF.

This chain joins TRBV3-1 (or the pseudogene TRBV3-2) and TRBJ2-1, with D possibly being TRBD2 (5 bases). CDR1 LGHDT and CDR2 YNNKEL come from the germline V gene (reference sequence). The CDR3 is made up of 13 amino acids. V lost 4 bases, J lost 12 bases, and 16 bases lay in between. CDR3 sequence (DNA): TGTGCCAGCAGCCCTCTTCTACTAGAGGGGCAGTTCTTC. Protein sequence: CASSPLLLEGQFF.

The V and J genes are TRBV4-1 and TRBJ2-7; 9 bases align to TRBD1. Looked up from germline, CDR1 is MGHRA and CDR2 is YSYEKL. The V and J ends lost 0 bases and 3 bases, in that order; junction bases with no gene match: 3. The CDR3 spans 15 residues. The CDR3 nucleotides read TGCGCCAGCAGCCAAGATGGGACAGGGATCTACGAGCAGTACTTC. Protein product: CASSQDGTGIYEQYF.

This clone appeared once. CDR3: CASSPMGRELSNEQFF. The CDR3, as DNA: TGTGCCAGCTCACCAATGGGGCGGGAGTTATCGAATGAGCAGTTCTTC. J is TRBJ2-1 and V is TRBV18, with 7 positions matching TRBD2. CDR1 and CDR2 (germline): KGHSH, LQKENI. CDR3 length: 16 residues. The V and J ends lost 2 bases and 7 bases, in that order; junction bases with no gene match: 11. Together with reference TRBV18 and TRBJ2-1, the CDR3 gives the full variable domain: NAGVMQNPRHLVRRRGQEARLRCSPMKGHSHVYWYRQLPEEGLKFMVYLQKENIIDESGMPKERFSAEFPKEGPSILRIQQVVRGDSAAYFCASSPMGRELSNEQFFGPGTRLTVL.

The rearrangement uses TRBV5-4 and TRBJ2-2, with a tentative D call TRBD2 (7 bases). CDR3 length: 17 residues. The V and J ends lost 0 bases and 4 bases respectively, with 16 bases between them. Germline values: CDR1 SGHNT, CDR2 YYREEE (reference sequence). The CDR3 sequence: CASSLAWGGRGTGELFF. The CDR3 DNA follows: TGTGCCAGCAGCTTGGCCTGGGGGGGGCGCGGCACCGGGGAGCTGTTTTTT.

The chain couples TRBV6-2 or TRBV6-3 to TRBJ1-4; D gene unclear. Germline V lookup: CDR1 MNHEY, CDR2 SVGEGT. The ends were cut back, 0 bases at V and 10 bases at J, with 9 bases in the middle. CDR3 length: 13 residues. CDR3 region: CASSYSYGGKLFF. CDR3 bases: TGTGCCAGCAGTTACTCGTACGGTGGAAAACTGTTTTTT.

V gene TRBV19 combines with J gene TRBJ2-3, with 8 positions matching TRBD2. Germline V CDR1 and CDR2: LNHDA, SQIVND (reference sequence). The CDR3 runs 16 residues. Trimming removed 3 bases from V and 4 bases from J; junction bases left unmatched: 9. Written as DNA, the CDR3 is TGTGCCAGTAGTATTGGGGTCCCGGGACTAGCAGATACGCAGTATTTT. It is translated as CASSIGVPGLADTQYF.

J is TRBJ1-2 and V is TRBV7-2; D ambiguous. Germline-derived CDR1 and CDR2 are SGHTA and FQGNSA. V was pared by 1 base and J by 4 bases, with 10 bases between. The CDR3 runs 14 residues. The CDR3 region is CASSLGGQVYGYTF. CDR3 nucleotide sequence: TGTGCCAGCAGCTTAGGTGGGCAGGTCTATGGCTACACCTTC.

The chain carries TRBV6-2 or TRBV6-3 and TRBJ2-7; D perhaps matches TRBD2 (7 bases). Germline V gene sequence: CDR1 MNHEY, CDR2 SVGEGT. Trimming cost V 4 bases and J 6 bases, with 19 bases left between them. This CDR3 region has 15 residues. In DNA, the CDR3 is TGTGCCAGCAGTTCACGGGGGGCCCCAGGGTTCGAGCAGTACTTC. Translation: CASSSRGAPGFEQYF.

This clone was picked up a small number of times. V usage is TRBV12-3 or TRBV12-4 and J usage is TRBJ1-3; 7 positions agree with TRBD1. This CDR3 region has 13 residues. The trim removed 7 bases at V and 4 bases at J, leaving 4 bases unmatched. CDR3 nucleotides: TGTGCCAGCAACAGGGGCTCGGGAAACACCATATATTTT. As protein: CASNRGSGNTIYF.

CDR3 DNA: TGTGCCACCCAGCTGGGCATGAACACTGAAGCTTTCTTT. Amino acid sequence: CATQLGMNTEAFF. The V call is TRBV7-9, the J call TRBJ1-1; D gene unclear. V was shortened by 10 bases and J by 0 bases, with 12 bases between the two germline ends. This CDR3 spans 13 amino acids. Germline CDR1 SEHNR, CDR2 FQNEAQ (reference sequence).